This T cell receptor (beta chain) was sequenced for a study of control samples from healthy donors and cancer patients. The CDR3 sequence is 11 residues long. V lost 5 bases to trimming and J lost 1 base, with 2 bases between them. Germline V lookup: CDR1 SQVTM, CDR2 ANQGSEA. Only in-frame clones appear in the TCRdb table, and some are missing; sequencing was by immunoSEQ multiplex PCR. The sample lists about 130,000 clones, around 94% occurring once. Specimen: PBMCs. The sequence was obtained from a man aged 55 to 70 with colorectal cancer. J is TRBJ2-2 and V is TRBV29-1, with D unclear. CDR3 loop: CSVLNTGELFF. In nucleotides, the CDR3 is TGCAGCGTTTTGAACACCGGGGAGCTGTTTTTT.